This note documents a single T cell receptor (beta chain) sequence. Its antigen is currently not known. A read error may account for a junction end that differs from germline. The cohort comprised fewer than 700 healthy bone marrow donors. At the time of sampling, every cohort member was nominally healthy, though immune exposures that went unrecorded were likely present. The donor tested CMV seropositive and was one of the 289 seropositive cohort members. Each donor provided a peripheral blood sample, and peripheral blood mononuclear cells were used for TCR beta sequencing. Genomic DNA was extracted from the blood cell samples with the Qiagen DNeasy Blood Extraction Kit. The data are from a study of cytomegalovirus exposure and HLA in healthy donors (dated by TCRdb to about 2017). For the study in its entirety: In an earlier analysis of about 560 of the donors, around 300 Gb of sequence data and 90 million to 130 million unique TCR beta sequences from 150 million to 200 million T cells were reported. Every discovery cohort repertoire had been produced on one sequencing platform. Genome-wide SNP genotypes for about 65% of the 666 donors were used in a later genetic analysis, which treated that subset as a discovery cohort. In a later analysis, previously published TCR beta repertoires from roughly 710 donors were re-analyzed and high-resolution HLA genotyping was added so that TCR occurrence patterns could be studied. The later analysis used no new phenotypic data to find candidate immune exposures, relying instead on TCR beta sequences and their occurrence across donors. Roughly 300 gigabases of sequencing data and tens of millions of unique TCR sequences were included in an early release covering 500 to 750 HLA-typed donors. On average, around 200,000 unique TCR beta nucleotide sequences were sequenced per donor among 398 genotyped donors of the cohort, with approximately 18% of those sequences being non-productive. The number of donors typed differed by locus, with roughly 620-630 for A, B, C, DRB1 and DQB1, more than 500 for DQA1, 600 to 610 for DPA1, and around 450 for DPB1. The study aimed to test whether cataloging public T cell receptors could reveal signatures of past pathogen exposure. HLA typing included class I and class II loci at four-digit resolution. To decide whether each TCR beta V gene segment behaved as functional or pseudogenic, an earlier analysis of some 540 of the donors relied on high-throughput TCR beta sequencing. The T cell repertoires of 666 subjects were profiled by immunosequencing and related to cytomegalovirus serostatus. Along with the approximately 620-subject first cohort, a separate validation cohort of over 90 different subjects was used. To predict cytomegalovirus infection status, the study combined high-throughput TCR immunosequencing, statistical association of individual TCRs with disease status, and machine learning. Of the roughly 390 genotyped donors, roughly 85% fell in the genetic ancestry cluster associated with self-reported Caucasian donors. A handful of DR-DQ haplotypes were handled as single units for association and clustering because linkage in the cohort was strong. Donor age, sex, ethnicity and CMV serostatus were compiled alongside the repertoire data.

Library prep was done by the immunoSEQ multiplex PCR assay. The multiplex PCR relied on a mix of 60 forward primers for TCR Vbeta segments and 13 reverse primers for TCR Jbeta segments. The CDR3 region of rearranged TCR beta genes was amplified from genomic DNA with a multiplex PCR assay. Amplified TCR beta libraries were sequenced as 87-base-pair reads on the Illumina HiSeq System. Per the source publication's procedure: Across the 670 or so repertoires, a later analysis counted 80 million or so unique TCR beta chains, roughly 11 million of which were shared by at least two donors. A nearest-neighbor algorithm error-corrected the raw reads and collapsed the reads into unique sequences, merging closely related sequences to remove PCR and sequencing errors. To assign V, D and J gene segments, CDR3 sequences were aligned to IMGT reference sequences. For a sequence to be retained, at least a six-nucleotide match to both a V gene segment and a J gene segment was required. Rearrangements were called productive when the CDR3 lacked stop codons and stayed in frame with V and J; all others were non-productive. CDR3 was defined by IMGT convention, running from the second conserved V-encoded cysteine to the conserved J-encoded phenylalanine. The earlier analysis of about 590 of the donors excluded sequences that lacked an unambiguous match to a single V gene segment. An earlier analysis of a few hundred of the donors called V segments functional above 56.7% productive rearrangements and segregating when the between-donor standard deviation exceeded 5%. A statistical classification framework was built for diagnosing cytomegalovirus status from the catalog of TCR beta chain sequences. A later analysis assigned V and J genes by comparing TCR nucleotide sequences with IMGT/GENE-DB human TR gene sequences. A later analysis assigned CDR3 sequences and most-parsimonious VDJ recombination scenarios with the TCRdist pipeline. In a later analysis, each TCR beta chain was defined by its CDR3 amino acid sequence together with its V-gene family, and reads without a unique V-gene family were excluded. In a later analysis, nearly 600 highly shared, low-generation-probability nucleotide sequences were removed to address suspected cross-contamination and a sequencing artifact. In a later analysis, a clonal expansion index was calculated for each public chain from normalized within-repertoire ranks of inferred template counts. In a later analysis, generation probabilities were computed with a VDJ recombination model fitted to out-of-frame rearrangements, and the resulting probabilities were checked against IGoR. Hypergeometric tests were used in a later analysis to score TCR-TCR, TCR-HLA and TCR-CMV co-occurrence, with a repertoire-size bias correction applied to the TCR pairs. A later analysis estimated false discovery rates by permuting HLA or CMV assignments 20 times. In a later analysis, co-occurring TCRs were grouped using DBSCAN, and TCRdist sequence similarity was added for clustering within HLA-allele-positive subsets. For co-occurrence clustering, repertoires with fewer than 30,000 or more than 120,000 public chains were excluded, along with roughly five repertoires with anomalous nucleotide sharing. In TCRdb, the immuneACCESS table is reduced to in-frame sequences with V and J assigned. These tables do not hold every clone; where another copy was compared, an unresolved V gene accounts for under half, and the others remain unexplained. That table supplies the V and J calls and clone size; D and trimming were determined from the DNA. Across this sample there are around 83,000 clones, with approximately 78% seen only once. About 4.5% of the sample lies in the top ten.

The cysteine opens and the phenylalanine closes a CDR3 of 14 amino acids. Of the read, only the CDR3 DNA is kept; its 42 bases are in frame from base 1. CDR1 and CDR2, per the germline V gene (reference sequence), are LNHNV and YYDKDF. Overall study outcomes, separate from this receptor: While some public TCRs were present in many individuals, most TCR sequences turned up only very rarely across donors. In a later analysis, the rate of TCR association differed among HLA loci, with DRB1 alleles having the most associated TCRs and HLA-C alleles having the fewest. Because HLA typing was unavailable for some donors at each locus, only the typed subset was used in association tests. Presence/absence analyses assumed roughly uniform sequencing depth across donors, an assumption that may not hold. It was suggested by the authors that the approach could potentially be generalized to other disease states and immunological phenotypes. A further reported finding was that TCR beta sequences accurately predicted the HLA-A and HLA-B alleles for most subjects in the first cohort. Assigning TCR associations to individual alleles was difficult when HLA alleles, especially DR and DQ, strongly co-occurred. The only immune exposure information available for the cohort was CMV serostatus. A later genetic analysis reported fewer N-insertions in productive TCRs among donors in an Asian-associated ancestry cluster than the roughly 620-donor mean. A later analysis associated about 16,000 TCR beta sequences with specific HLA alleles at a false discovery rate of 0.05. The classifier was reported to diagnose cytomegalovirus status with high specificity and sensitivity in both the original and validation cohorts. The study listed approximately 150 TCR beta chains as associated with cytomegalovirus. Several of the top co-occurrence clusters appeared to be linked to parvovirus B19, influenza, CMV and Epstein-Barr virus, according to a later analysis. According to a later analysis, most CMV-associated TCR beta chains appeared to be HLA-restricted, and the HLA associations seemed to be driven largely by CMV exposure. The 87-base-pair reads could not distinguish some IMGT-functional V segments, including TRBV6-2 and TRBV6-3, so those segments were excluded. Only TCR beta chains were sequenced in this cohort, and the absence of alpha or paired-chain data limited detectable features. Seventeen rarely observed V segments, including chromosome 9 orphons, were excluded from the earlier analysis of about 500 of the donors because counts were too low. Linkage disequilibrium might explain the correlated functional status among segregating V segments, but an unknown experimental factor could not be ruled out. In an earlier analysis of over 550 of the donors, most TCR beta V segments were observed in productive rearrangements about 90% or about 30% of the time, broadly matching IMGT annotations. A few of the identified cytomegalovirus-associated TCR beta chains were confirmed in vitro to be specific for cytomegalovirus antigens. A cluster of highly shared sequence variants was judged likely to be a technical artifact of the sequencing pipeline. In a later genetic analysis, a missense DCLRE1C variant was associated with V-gene and J-gene trimming of TCR beta chains, and the association was replicated in an independent cohort. In a later analysis, HLA-associated TCR beta chains were found to be more clonally expanded and to have lower generation probabilities than equally common non-associated chains.

The receptor's source is a male donor in good health and CMV-seropositive. The sequence joins TRBV15 to TRBJ2-7, with the D gene not clear enough to name. The sample taken for sequencing was PBMCs. The nucleotides read TGTGCCACCAGCAGACCTACTCCCCCCCTTGAGCAACAGTTC. The translation is CATSRPTPPLEQQF.